A selection of T cell receptor beta chains follows, all from one sample in a study of T cell responses to AZD1222 COVID-19 vaccine. Only in-frame clones appear in the TCRdb table, and some are missing; sequencing was by immunoSEQ multiplex PCR. Here the sample spans some 190,000 clones, around nine tenths being singletons. The sequencing used peripheral blood, collected 28 days after the second AZD1222 dose. These receptors originate from an adult who received the AZD1222 COVID-19 vaccine. Both conserved end residues are part of each CDR3. D genes are given only for firm matches. Where a row states a size, it is once, few, many or the class of an expanded clone; other rows omit it.

>.|.|TRBJ2-2|TRBV7-2
TGTGCCAGCAGCGAGGACAGTAACACCGGGGAGCTGTTTTTT
CASSEDSNTGELFF
>.|.|TRBJ2-1|TRBV10-3
TGTGCCATCTCAGGGGAGGGAAATGAGCAGTTCTTC
CAISGEGNEQFF
>.|.|TRBJ1-6|TRBV2
TGTGCCAGCAGTGCTCAGGAGGGGATCAATTCACCCCTCCACTTT
CASSAQEGINSPLHF
>.|.|TRBJ2-4|TRBV6-2/TRBV6-3
TGTGCCAGCAGTCCCCTAGGAAACATTCAGTACTTC
CASSPLGNIQYF
>TRBD1|.|TRBJ2-7|TRBV3-1/TRBV3-2
TGTGCCAGCAGCCGGGACAGGGTGGCTTACGAGCAGTACTTC
CASSRDRVAYEQYF
>.|.|TRBJ2-7|TRBV10-3
TGTGCCATCAGTGAGTCGATTTTCACAGGGAGGAGCGAGCAGTACTTC
CAISESIFTGRSEQYF
>.|.|TRBJ2-3|TRBV7-2
TGTGCCAGCAGCTTATTTCCCGCGGCGGCCACAGATACGCAGTATTTT
CASSLFPAAATDTQYF
>TRBD1|.|TRBJ1-4|TRBV28
TGTGCCAGCAGTTTGGTCGGACAGGGGTCGGGTGAAAAACTGTTTTTT
CASSLVGQGSGEKLFF
>TRBD1|.|TRBJ2-5|TRBV27
TGTGCCAGCAGTCCCGGGACAGGGGTGCAAGAGACCCAGTACTTC
CASSPGTGVQETQYF
>.|.|TRBJ1-1|TRBV4-2
TGTGCCAGCAGCCAAGCTTTCCAGGGACTGAACACTGAAGCTTTCTTT
CASSQAFQGLNTEAFF
>.|.|TRBJ2-3|TRBV5-1
TGCGCCAGCAGCTTTGGCGGCCGGGATACGCAGTATTTT
CASSFGGRDTQYF
>.|once|TRBJ2-5|TRBV30
TGTGCCTGGGGGGCAGGACACGGTTGGGCAGAGACCCAGTACTTC
CAWGAGHGWAETQYF
>.|.|TRBJ2-3|TRBV7-6
TGTGCCAGCAGCTTAGGAGCTCCGGGATCCACAGATACGCAGTATTTT
CASSLGAPGSTDTQYF
>TRBD1|.|TRBJ1-1|TRBV6-6
TGTGCCAGCAGTCCGCCGGGACAGGCTACTGAAGCTTTCTTT
CASSPPGQATEAFF
>TRBD2|.|TRBJ2-3|TRBV15
TGTGCCACCAGCAGAGGAATGGCGGGGGGGACAGATACGCAGTATTTT
CATSRGMAGGTDTQYF
>.|.|TRBJ2-3|TRBV14
TGTGCCAGCAGCCAAGGAGCGGCGGATACGCAGTATTTT
CASSQGAADTQYF
>.|.|TRBJ1-1|TRBV6-1
TGTGCCAGCAGCCCTGGACCTCACAGCGAAGCTTTCTTT
CASSPGPHSEAFF
>TRBD2|once|TRBJ2-1|TRBV5-4
TGTGCCAGCAGCCCCCGACTAGCGGGGGACAATGAGCAGTTCTTC
CASSPRLAGDNEQFF
>.|.|TRBJ1-2|TRBV6-2/TRBV6-3
TGTGCCAGCAGTTACTCAGGGGACGCGAGGGGCTACACCTTC
CASSYSGDARGYTF
>TRBD1|.|TRBJ2-5|TRBV3-1/TRBV3-2
TGTGCCAGCAGCCGAGGACCGGGACAGGGGGTAGGGCAAGAGACCCAGTACTTC
CASSRGPGQGVGQETQYF
>TRBD1|.|TRBJ1-5|TRBV7-9
TGTGCCAGCAGCTTAGCCAGGGGGCCTCAGCCCCAGCATTTT
CASSLARGPQPQHF
>TRBD2|few|TRBJ2-7|TRBV4-2
TGTGCCAGCAGCCAAGATGGGGCGGGGGGGTCCTACGAGCAGTACTTC
CASSQDGAGGSYEQYF
>.|once|TRBJ1-1|TRBV9
TGTGCCAGCAGCGCGGGGGGCTCGAGGAACACTGAAGCTTTCTTT
CASSAGGSRNTEAFF
>TRBD2|.|TRBJ2-5|TRBV5-1
TGCGCCAGCAGCTACGGACTAGCGGAGACCCAGTACTTC
CASSYGLAETQYF